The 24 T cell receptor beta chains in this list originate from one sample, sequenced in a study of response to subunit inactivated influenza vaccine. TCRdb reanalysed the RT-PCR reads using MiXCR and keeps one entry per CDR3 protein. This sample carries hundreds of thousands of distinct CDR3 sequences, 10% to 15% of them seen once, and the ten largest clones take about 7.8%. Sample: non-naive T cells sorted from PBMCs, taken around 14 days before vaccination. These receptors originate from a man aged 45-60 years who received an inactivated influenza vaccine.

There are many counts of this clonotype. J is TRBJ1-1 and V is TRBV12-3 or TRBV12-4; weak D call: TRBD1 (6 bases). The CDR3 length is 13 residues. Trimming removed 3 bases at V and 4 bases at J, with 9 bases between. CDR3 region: CASSLRGSTEAFF. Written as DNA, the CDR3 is TGTGCCAGCAGTTTGAGGGGGAGCACTGAAGCTTTCTTT.

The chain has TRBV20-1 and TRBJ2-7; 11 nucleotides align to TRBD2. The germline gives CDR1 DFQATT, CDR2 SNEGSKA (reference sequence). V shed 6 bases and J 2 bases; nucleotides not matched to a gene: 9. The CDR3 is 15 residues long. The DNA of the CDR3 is TGCAGTGCCAGGGTTCTAGCGGGAGGAACCTACGAGCAGTACTTC. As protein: CSARVLAGGTYEQYF.

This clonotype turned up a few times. This chain's CDR3 is CSGKNNEQFF. CDR3 in DNA: TGCAGCGGAAAAAACAATGAGCAGTTCTTC. The chain links TRBV20-1 to TRBJ2-1; D call uncertain. Germline CDR1 reads DFQATT; CDR2 reads SNEGSKA (reference sequence). The CDR3 contains 10 residues.

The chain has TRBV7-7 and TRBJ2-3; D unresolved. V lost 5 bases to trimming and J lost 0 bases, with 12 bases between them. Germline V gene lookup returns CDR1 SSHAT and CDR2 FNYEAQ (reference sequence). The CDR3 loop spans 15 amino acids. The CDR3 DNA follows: TGTGCCAGCAGCCCAAGTGACTCCAGCACAGATACGCAGTATTTT. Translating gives CASSPSDSSTDTQYF.

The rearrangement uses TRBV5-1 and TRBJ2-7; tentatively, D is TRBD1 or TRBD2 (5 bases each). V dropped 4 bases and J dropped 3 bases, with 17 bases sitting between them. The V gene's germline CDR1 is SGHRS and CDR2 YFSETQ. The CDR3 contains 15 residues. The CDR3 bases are TGCGCCAGCAGCCTGGGACCTTCCGAGAACTACGAGCAGTACTTC. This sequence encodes CASSLGPSENYEQYF.

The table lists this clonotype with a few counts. The CDR3 sequence: CASSRMTVPYEQYF. In DNA form, the CDR3 reads TGTGCCAGCAGCCGAATGACAGTTCCCTACGAGCAGTACTTC. The genes are TRBV4-2 and TRBJ2-7; the D gene is possibly TRBD1 (5 bases). The CDR3 runs 14 residues. Germline CDR1 reads LGHNA; CDR2 reads YNFKEQ. V lost 4 bases, J lost 2 bases, and 12 bases lay in between.

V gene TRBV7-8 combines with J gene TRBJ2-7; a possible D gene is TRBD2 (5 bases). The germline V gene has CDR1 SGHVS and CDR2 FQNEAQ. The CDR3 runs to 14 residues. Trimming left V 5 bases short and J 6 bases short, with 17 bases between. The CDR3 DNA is TGTGCCAGCAGCCCAATACGGGGTACCTGCGAGCAGTACTTC. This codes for CASSPIRGTCEQYF.

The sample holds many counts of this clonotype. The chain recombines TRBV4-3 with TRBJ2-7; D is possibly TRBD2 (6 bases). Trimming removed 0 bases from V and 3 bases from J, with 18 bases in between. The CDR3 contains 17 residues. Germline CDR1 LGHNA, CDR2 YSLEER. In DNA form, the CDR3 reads TGCGCCAGCAGCCAAGAAGCGTTCGGGAGTTGGGTCTACGAGCAGTACTTC. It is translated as CASSQEAFGSWVYEQYF.

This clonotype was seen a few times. DNA for the CDR3: TGCAGCGTTGAAACCCGACAGACCAACACTGAAGCTTTCTTT. It specifies CSVETRQTNTEAFF. The chain recombines TRBV29-1 with TRBJ1-1; possible D gene TRBD1, 5 bases. The V gene's germline CDR1 is SQVTM and CDR2 ANQGSEA. The CDR3 is 14 amino acids. V was cut by 2 bases and J by 2 bases, with 12 bases left in between.

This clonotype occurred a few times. This CDR3 is CASSLQGISYNEQFF. The DNA for the CDR3 is TGTGCCAGCAGCTTACAGGGTATCTCCTACAATGAGCAGTTCTTC. The J gene is TRBJ2-1, the V gene TRBV5-4; D might be TRBD1 (6 bases). Trimming cost V 2 bases and J 0 bases, with 9 bases left between them. This CDR3 has 15 amino acids. Germline CDR1 reads SGHNT; CDR2 reads YYREEE (reference sequence).

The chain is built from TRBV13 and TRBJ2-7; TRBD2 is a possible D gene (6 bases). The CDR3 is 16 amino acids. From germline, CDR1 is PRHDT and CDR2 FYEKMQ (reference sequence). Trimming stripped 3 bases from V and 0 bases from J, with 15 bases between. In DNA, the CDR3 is TGTGCCAGCAGCTTGGCACGCGGAGGGAGCTCCTACGAGCAGTACTTC. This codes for CASSLARGGSSYEQYF.

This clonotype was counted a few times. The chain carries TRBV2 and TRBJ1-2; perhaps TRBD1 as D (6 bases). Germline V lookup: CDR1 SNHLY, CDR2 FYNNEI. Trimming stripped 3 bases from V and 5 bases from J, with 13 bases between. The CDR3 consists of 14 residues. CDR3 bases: TGTGCCAGCAGTGATGGCAGGGGTATATATGGCTACACCTTC. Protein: CASSDGRGIYGYTF.

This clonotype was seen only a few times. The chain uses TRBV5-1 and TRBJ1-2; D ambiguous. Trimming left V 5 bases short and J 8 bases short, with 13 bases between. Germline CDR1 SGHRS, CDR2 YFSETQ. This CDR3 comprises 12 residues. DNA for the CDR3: TGCGCCAGCAGTCCGCAGGAGGAGGGCTACACCTTC. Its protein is CASSPQEEGYTF.

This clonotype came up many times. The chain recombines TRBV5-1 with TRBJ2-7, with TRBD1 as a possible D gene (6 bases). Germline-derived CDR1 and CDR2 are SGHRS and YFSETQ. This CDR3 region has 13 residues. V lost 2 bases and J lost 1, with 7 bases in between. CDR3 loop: CASSFQGSYEQYF. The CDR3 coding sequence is TGCGCCAGCAGCTTTCAGGGGTCCTACGAGCAGTACTTC.

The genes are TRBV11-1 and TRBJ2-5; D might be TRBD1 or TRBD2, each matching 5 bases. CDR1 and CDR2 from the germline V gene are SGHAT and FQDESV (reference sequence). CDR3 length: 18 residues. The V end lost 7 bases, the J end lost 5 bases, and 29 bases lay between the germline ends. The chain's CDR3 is CASNPRPGTEILVETQYF. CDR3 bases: TGTGCCAGCAACCCAAGGCCCGGGACGGAAATCCTGGTCGAGACCCAGTACTTC.

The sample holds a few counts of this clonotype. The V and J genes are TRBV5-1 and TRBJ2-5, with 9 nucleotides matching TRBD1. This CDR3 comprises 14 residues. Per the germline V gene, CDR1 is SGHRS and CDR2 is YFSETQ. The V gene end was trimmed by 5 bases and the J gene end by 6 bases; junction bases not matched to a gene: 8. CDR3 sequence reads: CASRPGQGEQTQYF. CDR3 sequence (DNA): TGCGCCAGCAGGCCGGGACAGGGAGAGCAGACCCAGTACTTC.

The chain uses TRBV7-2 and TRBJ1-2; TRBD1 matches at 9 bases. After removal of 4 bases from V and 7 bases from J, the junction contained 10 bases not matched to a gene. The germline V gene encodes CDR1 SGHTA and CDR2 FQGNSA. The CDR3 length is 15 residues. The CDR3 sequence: CASSWKQGALGGYTF. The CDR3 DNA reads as TGTGCCAGCAGCTGGAAACAGGGGGCGTTGGGTGGCTACACCTTC. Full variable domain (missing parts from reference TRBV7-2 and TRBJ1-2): GAGVSQSPSNKVTEKGKDVELRCDPISGHTALYWYRQSLGQGLEFLIYFQGNSAPDKSGLPSDRFSAERTGGSVSTLTIQRTQQEDSAVYLCASSWKQGALGGYTFGSGTRLTVV.

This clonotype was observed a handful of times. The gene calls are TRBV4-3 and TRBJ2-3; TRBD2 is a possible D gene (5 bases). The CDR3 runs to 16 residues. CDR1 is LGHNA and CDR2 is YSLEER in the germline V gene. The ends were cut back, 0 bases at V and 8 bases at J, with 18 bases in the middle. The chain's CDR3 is CASSQDLLAGRGTQYF. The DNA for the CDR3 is TGCGCCAGCAGCCAAGATTTGCTGGCGGGTCGAGGTACGCAGTATTTT.

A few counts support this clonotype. The CDR3 DNA is TGTGCCAGCGGGACAGCCTCTGGGGCCAACGTCCTGACTTTC. This encodes CASGTASGANVLTF. V gene TRBV2 combines with J gene TRBJ2-6; 7 bases fit TRBD1. Germline loops: CDR1 SNHLY, CDR2 FYNNEI. Trimming removed 8 bases from V and 0 bases from J; junction bases left unmatched: 1. The CDR3 spans 14 residues.

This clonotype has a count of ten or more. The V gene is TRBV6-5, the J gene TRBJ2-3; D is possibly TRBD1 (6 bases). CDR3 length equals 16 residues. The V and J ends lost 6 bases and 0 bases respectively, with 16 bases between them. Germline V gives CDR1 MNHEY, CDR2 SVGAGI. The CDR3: CASSSGQIPSTDTQYF. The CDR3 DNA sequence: TGTGCCAGCAGCAGCGGACAGATCCCTAGCACAGATACGCAGTATTTT.

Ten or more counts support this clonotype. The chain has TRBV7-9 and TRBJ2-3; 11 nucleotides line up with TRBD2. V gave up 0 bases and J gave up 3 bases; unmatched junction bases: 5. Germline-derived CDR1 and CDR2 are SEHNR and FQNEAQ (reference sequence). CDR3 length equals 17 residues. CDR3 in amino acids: CASSLALTSGTTDTQYF. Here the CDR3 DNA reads TGTGCCAGCAGCTTAGCGTTGACTAGCGGGACTACAGATACGCAGTATTTT. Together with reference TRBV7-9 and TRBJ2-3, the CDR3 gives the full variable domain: DTGVSQNPRHKITKRGQNVTFRCDPISEHNRLYWYRQTLGQGPEFLTYFQNEAQLEKSRLLSDRFSAERPKGSFSTLEIQRTEQGDSAMYLCASSLALTSGTTDTQYFGPGTRLTVL.

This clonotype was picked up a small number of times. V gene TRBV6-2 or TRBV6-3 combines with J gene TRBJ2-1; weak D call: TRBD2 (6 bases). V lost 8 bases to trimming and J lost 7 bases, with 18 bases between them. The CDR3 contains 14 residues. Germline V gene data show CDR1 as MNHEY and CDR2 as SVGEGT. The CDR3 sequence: CASREFLASNEQFF. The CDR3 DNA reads TGTGCCAGCCGGGAGTTTCTAGCGTCTAATGAGCAGTTCTTC.

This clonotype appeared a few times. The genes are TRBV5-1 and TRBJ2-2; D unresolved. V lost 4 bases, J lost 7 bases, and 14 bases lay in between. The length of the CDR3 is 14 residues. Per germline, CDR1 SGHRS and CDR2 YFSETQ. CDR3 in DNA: TGCGCCAGCAGCCCATCTAGTTGGGGCGGGGAGCTGTTTTTT. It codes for CASSPSSWGGELFF.

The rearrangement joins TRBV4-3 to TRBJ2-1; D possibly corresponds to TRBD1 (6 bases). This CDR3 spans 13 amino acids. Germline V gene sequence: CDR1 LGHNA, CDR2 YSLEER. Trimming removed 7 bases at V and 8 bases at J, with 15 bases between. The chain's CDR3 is CASILQGAHEQFF. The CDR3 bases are TGCGCCAGCATCCTACAGGGTGCCCATGAGCAGTTCTTC.